The 21 T cell receptor beta chains listed next were all sequenced from one sample in a study of shared clonotypes between healthy human individuals. Assay: immunoSEQ multiplex PCR; the TCRdb copy retains only in-frame clones and omits some. Of 700,000 or so clones in the sample, about two thirds were seen once. The source material was memory CD4+ T cells sorted from blood. Specified subset: CD45RA-negative fraction. These receptors all stem from a woman under 40 in good health.

This chain links TRBV4-2 with TRBJ2-2, with TRBD2 identical over 8 bases. Germline-derived CDR1 and CDR2 are LGHNA and YNFKEQ. CDR3 length: 16 amino acids. V was pared by 1 base and J by 5 bases, with 6 bases of the junction left unmatched. The CDR3 loop is CASSQVRGGQTGELFF. Here the CDR3 DNA reads TGTGCCAGCAGCCAAGTCCGCGGGGGGCAAACCGGGGAGCTGTTTTTT.

This clone turned up a few times. This chain connects TRBV18 to TRBJ2-7, with D unclear. The CDR3 is made up of 15 amino acids. V dropped 4 bases and J dropped 2 bases, with 15 bases sitting between them. CDR1 and CDR2 (germline): KGHSH, LQKENI. CDR3 residues: CASSRTHVVTYEQYF. The CDR3 nucleotides are TGTGCCAGCTCACGTACACACGTAGTAACCTACGAGCAGTACTTC.

This clone was found once. The V gene is TRBV29-1, the J gene TRBJ2-7; tentatively, D is TRBD1 (6 bases). Germline loops: CDR1 SQVTM, CDR2 ANQGSEA. The V end lost 4 bases, the J end lost 3 bases, and 10 bases lay between the germline ends. The CDR3 runs to 12 residues. Here the CDR3 DNA reads TGCAGCGTTGTGAACAGGGTCTACGAGCAGTACTTC. It specifies CSVVNRVYEQYF.

The rearrangement joins TRBV5-1 to TRBJ2-4; D is unclear. The CDR3 consists of 15 residues. Germline CDR1 and CDR2: SGHRS and YFSETQ. The V end was cut by 3 bases, the J end by 5 bases, with 15 bases between. Here the CDR3 reads CASSWGVGPENIQYF. Written as DNA, the CDR3 is TGCGCCAGCAGCTGGGGTGTCGGGCCCGAAAACATTCAGTACTTC.

The V call is TRBV5-1, the J call TRBJ2-7, with 11 bases that match TRBD2. V shed 3 bases and J 1 base; nucleotides not matched to a gene: 9. In germline, CDR1 is SGHRS, CDR2 YFSETQ. The CDR3 runs to 17 residues. CDR3 region: CASSSLAGGRSSYEQYF. The DNA of the CDR3 is TGCGCCAGCAGCTCTCTAGCGGGAGGCCGGTCTTCCTACGAGCAGTACTTC. Complete variable domain (other parts from reference TRBV5-1 and TRBJ2-7): KAGVTQTPRYLIKTRGQQVTLSCSPISGHRSVSWYQQTPGQGLQFLFEYFSETQRNKGNFPGRFSGRQFSNSRSEMNVSTLELGDSALYLCASSSLAGGRSSYEQYFGPGTRLTVT.

This clone came up a few times. This chain connects TRBV7-9 to TRBJ2-2; D is unclear. Trimming removed 1 base at V and 1 base at J, with 4 bases between. Germline assignment: CDR1 SEHNR and CDR2 FQNEAQ (reference sequence). The CDR3 runs 14 residues. The CDR3 region is CASSLVQNTGELFF. The DNA for the CDR3 is TGTGCCAGCAGCTTAGTTCAGAACACCGGGGAGCTGTTTTTT.

J is TRBJ2-7 and V is TRBV2; D not resolved. In germline, CDR1 is SNHLY, CDR2 FYNNEI. Between the trimmed V and J ends, which lost 1 base and 2 bases, there was a span of 9 bases. The CDR3 is 14 residues long. The CDR3 reads CASSEGTATYEQYF. For the CDR3, the DNA is TGTGCCAGCAGTGAAGGGACGGCGACCTACGAGCAGTACTTC.

This clone has just one count. DNA of the CDR3: TGTGCCAGCAGTTACTGGGTTCCCGCTGGGTATGGCTACACCTTC. The encoded protein is CASSYWVPAGYGYTF. The rearrangement joins TRBV6-6 to TRBJ1-2; D is uncertain. The ends were cut back, 1 base at V and 5 bases at J, with 14 bases in the middle. The CDR3 has 15 amino acids. The germline V gene encodes CDR1 MNHNY and CDR2 SVGAGI (reference sequence).

This rearrangement joins TRBV7-6 to TRBJ2-7, with D possibly being TRBD2 (5 bases). V lost 5 bases and J lost 6, with 14 bases in between. Germline values: CDR1 SGHVS, CDR2 FNYEAQ. CDR3 size: 13 residues. Written as DNA, the CDR3 is TGTGCCAGCAGCACGACTAACACCCTCGAGCAGTACTTC. It is translated as CASSTTNTLEQYF. The full variable domain, with the rest looked up from reference TRBV7-6 and TRBJ2-7, is GAGVSQSPRYKVTKRGQDVALRCDPISGHVSLYWYRQALGQGPEFLTYFNYEAQQDKSGLPNDRFSAERPEGSISTLTIQRTEQRDSAMYRCASSTTNTLEQYFGPGTRLTVT.

This chain links TRBV6-1 with TRBJ2-2; D is ambiguous. The germline V gene has CDR1 MNHNS and CDR2 SASEGT. The CDR3 extends over 13 amino acids. The V and J ends lost 8 bases and 5 bases respectively, with 12 bases between them. The CDR3 DNA sequence: TGTGCCAGCCCTCTGACAAAAACCGGGGAGCTGTTTTTT. Translated, it gives CASPLTKTGELFF.

V gene TRBV7-9 combines with J gene TRBJ2-5, with D perhaps given as TRBD1 or TRBD2 (5 bases each). The CDR3 is made up of 16 amino acids. The germline V gene encodes CDR1 SEHNR and CDR2 FQNEAQ (reference sequence). Trimming shortened V by 0 bases and J by 1 base, and 12 bases separated the two germline ends. CDR3: CASSLARGRFQETQYF. DNA of the CDR3: TGTGCCAGCAGCTTAGCCCGGGGACGGTTCCAAGAGACCCAGTACTTC. Based on the CDR3 plus reference TRBV7-9 and TRBJ2-5, the full variable domain is DTGVSQNPRHKITKRGQNVTFRCDPISEHNRLYWYRQTLGQGPEFLTYFQNEAQLEKSRLLSDRFSAERPKGSFSTLEIQRTEQGDSAMYLCASSLARGRFQETQYFGPGTRLLVL.

This rearrangement joins TRBV4-2 to TRBJ2-1; TRBD2 aligns across 7 bases. V trimming: 4 bases; J trimming: 0 bases; junction bases outside the gene matches: 6. Germline-derived CDR1 and CDR2 are LGHNA and YNFKEQ. The length of the CDR3 is 16 residues. Here the CDR3 reads CASSRSAGASYNEQFF. CDR3 sequence (DNA): TGTGCCAGCAGCCGTTCGGCGGGAGCCTCCTACAATGAGCAGTTCTTC.

The sample holds a few counts of this clone. The rearrangement uses TRBV5-1 and TRBJ2-7; 10 positions match TRBD1. The length of the CDR3 is 14 residues. Trimming removed 7 bases from V and 5 bases from J; junction bases left unmatched: 9. Germline V CDR1 and CDR2: SGHRS, YFSETQ. In DNA form, the CDR3 reads TGCGCCAGCTCGCTGCGGGACAGGGGAGACGAGCAGTACTTC. It encodes CASSLRDRGDEQYF. Together with reference TRBV5-1 and TRBJ2-7, the CDR3 gives the full variable domain: KAGVTQTPRYLIKTRGQQVTLSCSPISGHRSVSWYQQTPGQGLQFLFEYFSETQRNKGNFPGRFSGRQFSNSRSEMNVSTLELGDSALYLCASSLRDRGDEQYFGPGTRLTVT.

The rearrangement uses TRBV6-6 and TRBJ1-5; D is uncertain. CDR1 MNHNY and CDR2 SVGAGI come from the germline V gene (reference sequence). Trimming cost V 2 bases and J 2 bases, with 4 bases left between them. There are 13 residues in the CDR3. The DNA of the CDR3 is TGTGCCAGCAGTTACAGGGGCAATCAGCCCCAGCATTTT. It is translated as CASSYRGNQPQHF.

The rearrangement joins TRBV2 to TRBJ2-2; D gene unclear. From germline, CDR1 is SNHLY and CDR2 FYNNEI. Trimming left V 6 bases short and J 6 bases short, with 11 bases between. The CDR3 is made up of 13 amino acids. The CDR3 here is CASRLGRSGELFF. DNA for the CDR3: TGTGCCAGCAGGCTCGGACGTTCCGGGGAGCTGTTTTTT.

CDR3 loop: CASSLNRAETQYF. The CDR3 bases are TGTGCCAGCAGCTTGAATCGGGCGGAGACCCAGTACTTC. V gene TRBV5-6 combines with J gene TRBJ2-5, with D unclear. The CDR3 runs to 13 residues. Trimming stripped 1 base from V and 5 bases from J, with 9 bases between. The germline V gene encodes CDR1 SGHDT and CDR2 YYEEEE.

This clone was counted once. The J gene is TRBJ2-7, the V gene TRBV7-7; no clear D gene. The DNA end is more similar to TRBJ2-1, so the J call may be wrong. This CDR3 spans 15 amino acids. Germline CDR1 reads SSHAT; CDR2 reads FNYEAQ (reference sequence). Here the CDR3 reads CASSPRRSSYNEQFF. The CDR3 region has the DNA TGTGCCAGCAGCCCCCGGCGGAGCTCCTACAATGAGCAGTTCTTC.

The chain uses TRBV2 and TRBJ2-7, with 10 bases matching TRBD1. CDR3 length: 13 amino acids. With 11 bases clipped from V and 0 bases from J, the junction kept 4 bases outside the gene matches. CDR1 SNHLY and CDR2 FYNNEI come from the germline V gene. In nucleotides, the CDR3 is TGTGCCGGCGGGACAGGGGCCTCCTACGAGCAGTACTTC. It yields the protein CAGGTGASYEQYF.

V is TRBV2 and J is TRBJ2-1; 13 nucleotides agree with TRBD2. This CDR3 region has 16 residues. V was pared by 6 bases and J by 12 bases, with 14 bases of the junction left unmatched. Germline CDR1 reads SNHLY; CDR2 reads FYNNEI. The DNA for the CDR3 is TGTGCCAGCAGGCAGCAGACTAGCGGGAGGAGAGGTGGGCAGTTCTTC. Translation: CASRQQTSGRRGGQFF. Combining the CDR3 with reference TRBV2 and TRBJ2-1 gives the whole variable domain EPEVTQTPSHQVTQMGQEVILRCVPISNHLYFYWYRQILGQKVEFLVSFYNNEISEKSEIFDDQFSVERPDGSNFTLKIRSTKLEDSAMYFCASRQQTSGRRGGQFFGPGTRLTVL.

The CDR3 DNA sequence: TGTGCCAGCAGTTTATCGAGGCTAGCGGGGGGAGGGAATACGCAGTATTTT. Its protein product is CASSLSRLAGGGNTQYF. V and J are TRBV27 and TRBJ2-3; TRBD2 matches 11 bases. With V trimmed by 0 bases and J by 7 bases, 9 bases remained unmatched. Germline values: CDR1 MNHEY, CDR2 SMNVEV (reference sequence). This CDR3 region has 17 residues.

The gene calls are TRBV6-1 and TRBJ1-5; D uncertain. CDR3 length: 12 amino acids. Germline V CDR1 and CDR2: MNHNS, SASEGT. Trimming pared 1 base from V and 11 bases from J, leaving 9 bases between. CDR3 region: CASSEDERAQHF. The CDR3 nucleotides read TGTGCCAGCAGTGAAGACGAAAGGGCCCAGCATTTT.